The 14 T cell receptor beta chains reported below all come from one sample, sequenced in a study of blood T cell repertoires in COVID-19. The protocol was immunoSEQ multiplex PCR, while the TCRdb copy is restricted to in-frame clones and leaves out a portion. Seen here are about 71,000 clones, under 80% observed once, and the top ten hold 25% to 30%. Sequencing used peripheral blood. The origin of the receptors is a woman older than 75 with active or convalescent COVID-19.

The chain couples TRBV6-6 to TRBJ2-1; 7 bases fit TRBD2. The J segment lost 7 bases and the V segment lost 6 bases, leaving 27 bases of the junction unmatched. Germline CDR1 and CDR2: MNHNY and SVGAGI (reference sequence). This CDR3 comprises 20 residues. CDR3 residues: CASSPMTSWHPGSYKNEQFF. The DNA of the CDR3 is TGTGCCAGCAGCCCCATGACTAGCTGGCACCCGGGCTCCTACAAGAATGAGCAGTTCTTC.

This chain connects TRBV15 to TRBJ2-1; 7 bases fit TRBD2. V gave up 5 bases and J gave up 2 bases; unmatched junction bases: 6. This CDR3 region has 15 residues. Germline V gives CDR1 LNHNV, CDR2 YYDKDF (reference sequence). The CDR3 protein is CATSWGGEPYNEQFF. DNA for the CDR3: TGTGCCACCAGCTGGGGGGGGGAACCCTACAATGAGCAGTTCTTC.

This chain connects TRBV7-2 to TRBJ1-1; D may be TRBD1 (6 bases). V was clipped by 1 base and J by 1 base, with 7 bases between them. This CDR3 region has 14 residues. Germline CDR1 SGHTA, CDR2 FQGNSA. The DNA for the CDR3 is TGTGCCAGCAGCTTAGTGACAGGGAACACTGAAGCTTTCTTT. Translated, it gives CASSLVTGNTEAFF.

This chain connects TRBV30 to TRBJ1-2, with TRBD1 as a possible D gene (6 bases). Germline V gene sequence: CDR1 GTSNPN, CDR2 SVGIG (reference sequence). Trimming cost V 0 bases and J 7 bases, with 18 bases left between them. The CDR3 contains 15 residues. CDR3 amino acids: CAWSVRDTSAGGYTF. The CDR3 nucleotides are TGTGCCTGGAGTGTACGGGACACCTCAGCTGGTGGCTACACCTTC.

Only one count was recorded for this clone. V usage is TRBV5-1 and J usage is TRBJ2-2; TRBD1 aligns across 11 bases. Germline CDR1 is SGHRS and CDR2 is YFSETQ. CDR3 length: 16 amino acids. J was trimmed by 5 bases and V by 4 bases; bases with no gene match: 7. CDR3 nucleotides: TGCGCCAGCAGCCAACGGACAGGGGGCGGAACCGGGGAGCTGTTTTTT. Protein sequence: CASSQRTGGGTGELFF.

The chain combines TRBV7-2 with TRBJ2-6, with D perhaps matching TRBD2 (6 bases). The CDR3 sequence is 16 residues long. With 5 bases removed from V and 4 bases from J, the gap between germline ends came to 15 bases. The germline V gene encodes CDR1 SGHTA and CDR2 FQGNSA. CDR3 sequence: CASSSPGVDGANVLTF. The CDR3 DNA sequence: TGTGCCAGCAGCAGTCCGGGGGTTGACGGGGCCAACGTCCTGACTTTC.

This clone was picked up a small number of times. V gene TRBV6-2 or TRBV6-3 combines with J gene TRBJ2-2; 12 bases are shared with TRBD1. CDR3 length: 15 residues. CDR1 MNHEY and CDR2 SVGEGT come from the germline V gene. Trimming cost V 4 bases and J 7 bases; bases outside gene matches: 4. The CDR3 spells CASSSGQGANGELFF. Here the CDR3 DNA reads TGTGCCAGCAGTTCGGGACAGGGGGCCAACGGGGAGCTGTTTTTT.

This clone was detected only a few times. This chain joins TRBV28 and TRBJ1-5, with TRBD1 matching over 10 bases. V shed 5 bases, J shed 7 bases, and the junction held 11 bases outside the gene matches. Germline CDR1 MDHEN, CDR2 SYDVKM. The CDR3 runs 16 residues. CDR3 bases: TGTGCCAGCAGTCAAAGTCGGACAGGGGGGGGACAGCCCCAGCATTTT. Amino acids: CASSQSRTGGGQPQHF.

V usage is TRBV2 and J usage is TRBJ1-5, with D possibly TRBD1 on 5 matching bases. The CDR3 spans 13 residues. Per germline, CDR1 SNHLY and CDR2 FYNNEI. V was cut by 3 bases and J by 6 bases, with 9 bases left in between. Here the CDR3 DNA reads TGTGCCAGCAGTGACGGGGGAGGTCAGCCCCAGCATTTT. Its protein is CASSDGGGQPQHF.

This chain connects TRBV25-1 to TRBJ2-1; the match to TRBD1 covers 9 bases. The CDR3 extends over 16 amino acids. Per germline, CDR1 MGHDK and CDR2 SYGVNS. V dropped 5 bases and J dropped 5; count of bases not matched to a gene: 10. The CDR3 sequence: CASSLLTGGSDNEQFF. The CDR3 DNA sequence: TGTGCCAGCAGTTTATTGACAGGGGGGTCCGACAATGAGCAGTTCTTC. Combining the CDR3 with reference TRBV25-1 and TRBJ2-1 gives the whole variable domain EADIYQTPRYLVIGTGKKITLECSQTMGHDKMYWYQQDPGMELHLIHYSYGVNSTEKGDLSSESTVSRIRTEHFPLTLESARPSHTSQYLCASSLLTGGSDNEQFFGPGTRLTVL.

J is TRBJ1-1 and V is TRBV7-8; no firm D call. Looked up from germline, CDR1 is SGHVS and CDR2 is FQNEAQ. This CDR3 is 16 amino acids long. V was clipped by 5 bases and J by 3 bases, with 19 bases between them. CDR3 coding DNA: TGTGCCAGCAGCCTACCCTTTGGGAGAGAGGACACTGAAGCTTTCTTT. It specifies CASSLPFGREDTEAFF.

V gene TRBV7-3 combines with J gene TRBJ2-7; 7 nucleotides align to TRBD2. CDR1 is SGHTA and CDR2 is FQGTGA in the germline V gene. The CDR3 has 13 amino acids. Unmatched junction bases numbered 9, after V lost 8 bases and J lost 5 bases. The CDR3, as DNA: TGTGCCAGCTCCCGGGGAGGGCTCGACGAGCAGTACTTC. Translated: CASSRGGLDEQYF.

The chain has TRBV9 and TRBJ1-3; D perhaps matches TRBD1 (5 bases). The CDR3 has 18 residues. In germline, CDR1 is SGDLS, CDR2 YYNGEE. Between the trimmed V and J ends, which lost 4 bases and 0 bases, there was a span of 20 bases. CDR3 nucleotides: TGTGCCAGCAGCCCCCGGGGGTCCCCCACGGGCTCTGGAAACACCATATATTTT. It translates to CASSPRGSPTGSGNTIYF.

The chain has TRBV7-2 and TRBJ2-7; D is uncertain. V shed 1 base and J shed 3 bases, with 22 bases lying between them. Germline loops: CDR1 SGHTA, CDR2 FQGNSA. This CDR3 is 18 amino acids long. The CDR3 sequence: CASSLDPNPRKTSYEQYF. Written as DNA, the CDR3 is TGTGCCAGCAGCTTAGACCCAAACCCCAGGAAAACCAGCTACGAGCAGTACTTC.